This T cell receptor (beta chain) was documented in a study of blood T cell repertoires in COVID-19. Turning to the study itself: Samples came from the United States, Italy and Spain, spanning acute and convalescent COVID-19. PBMCs, B-cell-depleted T cells, or T cells were the source of the cDNA or gDNA that made up the material.

Study processing details: Amplifying reference gene primers gave estimates of nucleated cell counts. TCRdb keeps only in-frame clones here, not all; method: immunoSEQ multiplex PCR. The D gene and trimming were derived from the DNA, and the V and J assignments and clone size from that table. The profile shows tens of thousands of clones, roughly 80% of them singletons. The TCR comes from a human donor in a cohort sampled during active COVID-19. Sample: peripheral blood.

CDR3 protein: CASSFTGLNGVDEQFF. As DNA, the CDR3 is TGTGCCAGCAGCTTCACGGGACTAAACGGCGTCGATGAGCAGTTCTTC. The gene calls are TRBV11-2 and TRBJ2-1; 7 positions match TRBD2. The CDR3 runs 16 residues. CDR1 and CDR2 (germline): SGHAT, FQNNGV. After removal of 3 bases from V and 8 bases from J, the junction contained 13 bases not matched to a gene.